These 32 T cell receptor beta chains share one sample of origin, sequenced in a study of T cell responses to AZD1222 COVID-19 vaccine. Assay used: immunoSEQ multiplex PCR; TCRdb lists only in-frame clones, some missing. The sample lists some 30,000 clones, roughly 90% occurring once. The input for sequencing was peripheral blood, taken on day 0 of AZD1222 vaccination. The receptor set was obtained from an adult in good health.

Of note for this clone: The DNA is omitted, as the CDR3 cannot be located on it reliably, and the CDR3 follows TCRdb's listing. V gene TRBV7-2 combines with J gene TRBJ2-3. Germline CDR1 SGHTA, CDR2 FQGNSA. With termini counted, the CDR3 has 16 amino acids. The CDR3 loop reads CASSLSMGFGAGGQYF.

The chain is built from TRBV19 and TRBJ1-1, with unresolved D. This CDR3 is 14 amino acids long. Trimming took off 4 bases at V and 5 bases at J, with 14 bases between the two ends. Germline CDR1 is LNHDA and CDR2 is SQIVND (reference sequence). CDR3 DNA sequence: TGTGCCAGTAGTACCTCTATAGCGGGAACTGAAGCTTTCTTT. This sequence encodes CASSTSIAGTEAFF.

The V gene is TRBV12-5, the J gene TRBJ1-3; perhaps TRBD1 as D (6 bases). CDR1 and CDR2 from the germline V gene are LGHNT and FRNRAP. V lost 0 bases and J 2 bases, leaving 23 bases between the germline ends. This CDR3 spans 20 amino acids. The CDR3 loop is CASGLVNPWGQGRAGNTIYF. The CDR3 DNA is TGTGCTAGTGGTTTGGTAAATCCCTGGGGGCAGGGGCGTGCTGGAAACACCATATATTTT.

The rearrangement joins TRBV30 to TRBJ2-5; 8 positions match TRBD1. Losses at the gene ends were 3 bases for V and 0 bases for J; bases not matched to a gene: 6. CDR3 length: 15 amino acids. Germline loops: CDR1 GTSNPN, CDR2 SVGIG (reference sequence). Here the CDR3 reads CAWRTGQADQETQYF. The CDR3 DNA follows: TGTGCCTGGAGGACGGGACAGGCAGACCAAGAGACCCAGTACTTC.

The CDR3: CASRNDHKLDSTDTQYF. The CDR3 DNA reads as TGTGCCAGCAGGAACGACCATAAGTTAGATAGCACAGATACGCAGTATTTT. The chain carries TRBV27 and TRBJ2-3; D is uncertain. In germline, CDR1 is MNHEY, CDR2 SMNVEV (reference sequence). Trimming pared 6 bases from V and 0 bases from J, leaving 19 bases between. The CDR3 contains 17 residues.

The chain's CDR3 is CASSQSQGTGANVLTF. The CDR3 DNA sequence: TGTGCCAGCAGCCAAAGCCAGGGGACTGGGGCCAACGTCCTGACTTTC. This sequence joins TRBV4-2 and TRBJ2-6; TRBD1 is a possible D gene (6 bases). The CDR3 consists of 16 residues. CDR1 and CDR2 from the germline V gene are LGHNA and YNFKEQ. The V end was cut by 2 bases, the J end by 2 bases, with 10 bases between.

The chain is built from TRBV2 and TRBJ2-1, with D possibly TRBD2 on 7 matching bases. Germline CDR1 SNHLY, CDR2 FYNNEI. Trimming removed 4 bases from V and 9 bases from J, with 10 bases in between. The CDR3 covers 12 residues. The CDR3 sequence: CASSGGGSEQFF. CDR3 nucleotide sequence: TGTGCCAGCAGTGGGGGGGGCAGTGAGCAGTTCTTC.

The chain joins TRBV4-3 to TRBJ1-2; tentative D call: TRBD1 (5 bases). The CDR3 covers 16 residues. Trimming took off 0 bases at V and 3 bases at J, with 14 bases between the two ends. Germline CDR1 reads LGHNA; CDR2 reads YSLEER. The CDR3 loop is CASSQEGAGTYYGYTF. The CDR3 DNA reads as TGCGCCAGCAGCCAAGAAGGAGCAGGGACCTACTATGGCTACACCTTC.

The chain links TRBV5-6 to TRBJ2-2; weak D call: TRBD1 (7 bases). Trimming removed 5 bases at V and 4 bases at J, with 18 bases between. Germline-derived CDR1 and CDR2 are SGHDT and YYEEEE. The CDR3 is made up of 16 amino acids. CDR3 in amino acids: CASSPPNRGGTGELFF. CDR3 bases: TGTGCCAGCAGTCCCCCGAACAGGGGAGGCACCGGGGAGCTGTTTTTT.

This chain joins TRBV11-2 and TRBJ1-2; 10 bases align to TRBD1. The CDR3 spans 16 residues. Germline-derived CDR1 and CDR2 are SGHAT and FQNNGV. V lost 3 bases, J lost 8 bases, and 12 bases stayed unmatched. The CDR3 loop is CASSLGLDRGPGGYTF. In DNA form, the CDR3 reads TGTGCCAGCAGCTTGGGACTCGACAGGGGGCCAGGAGGCTACACCTTC.

The rearrangement uses TRBV5-1 and TRBJ2-7, with 7 bases that match TRBD1. The CDR3 is 18 residues long. The trim removed 2 bases at V and 0 bases at J, leaving 14 bases unmatched. Germline V gene lookup returns CDR1 SGHRS and CDR2 YFSETQ. The CDR3 region has the DNA TGCGCCAGCAGCTTTTATCGCACCCCCGGGACAGCCTCCTACGAGCAGTACTTC. It specifies CASSFYRTPGTASYEQYF.

This chain joins TRBV3-1 (or the pseudogene TRBV3-2) and TRBJ1-5, with TRBD1 matching 11 bases. From germline, CDR1 is LGHDT and CDR2 YNNKEL (reference sequence). This CDR3 region has 14 residues. V lost 5 bases and J lost 7; bases outside the gene matches: 4. The CDR3 coding sequence is TGTGCCAGCAGCGTCGGGACAGGGGGACAGCCCCAGCATTTT. Protein sequence: CASSVGTGGQPQHF.

The chain is built from TRBV4-3 and TRBJ2-2; 9 bases align to TRBD1. The CDR3 runs to 16 residues. Germline V gene data show CDR1 as LGHNA and CDR2 as YSLEER. Trimming at V came to 0 bases and at J to 5 bases, leaving 4 bases not matched to a gene. The CDR3 DNA follows: TGCGCCAGCAGCCAAGATAGGGGGACAGGGACCGGGGAGCTGTTTTTT. Its protein is CASSQDRGTGTGELFF.

This clone was observed a handful of times. Compared with germline, one end of the junction differs, possibly owing to a read error. This sequence joins TRBV29-1 and TRBJ2-5; D may be TRBD1 or TRBD2 (5 bases each). Germline V gene data show CDR1 as SQVTM and CDR2 as ANQGSEA. CDR3 length: 11 residues. The CDR3 is CSVTVGTHKNF. The CDR3, as DNA: TGCAGCGTTACAGTCGGGACCCACAAAAACTTC.

The chain joins TRBV27 to TRBJ2-3; D gene uncertain. V was cut by 5 bases and J by 4 bases, with 13 bases left in between. Germline CDR1 is MNHEY and CDR2 is SMNVEV (reference sequence). The CDR3 loop spans 14 amino acids. CDR3 bases: TGTGCCAGCAGTCCCGCGCTGGGCCCAGATACGCAGTATTTT. Its protein product is CASSPALGPDTQYF.

The chain joins TRBV25-1 to TRBJ1-4; no clear D. The CDR3 spans 11 residues. V gave up 3 bases and J gave up 8 bases, with 4 bases separating them. CDR1 and CDR2 from the germline V gene are MGHDK and SYGVNS. CDR3 nucleotides: TGTGCCAGCAGTGACTGGGAAAAACTGTTTTTT. It yields the protein CASSDWEKLFF. The full variable domain, with the rest looked up from reference TRBV25-1 and TRBJ1-4, is EADIYQTPRYLVIGTGKKITLECSQTMGHDKMYWYQQDPGMELHLIHYSYGVNSTEKGDLSSESTVSRIRTEHFPLTLESARPSHTSQYLCASSDWEKLFFGSGTQLSVL.

The chain joins TRBV9 to TRBJ1-3, with D unresolved. Trimming shortened V by 3 bases and J by 0 bases, and 4 bases separated the two germline ends. The germline V gene encodes CDR1 SGDLS and CDR2 YYNGEE. This CDR3 has 13 amino acids. In DNA form, the CDR3 reads TGTGCCAGCAGCGAAGGCTCTGGAAACACCATATATTTT. It encodes CASSEGSGNTIYF.

This chain uses TRBV19 with TRBJ1-6, with a possible D match to TRBD1 (5 bases). From germline, CDR1 is LNHDA and CDR2 SQIVND (reference sequence). The germline V and J ends were trimmed by 1 base and 13 bases, with 14 bases remaining between them. This CDR3 comprises 14 residues. The CDR3 nucleotides read TGTGCCAGTAGTATAGGTTTTCGGGGCGAGCCCCTCCACTTT. The encoded protein is CASSIGFRGEPLHF.

This chain connects TRBV7-9 to TRBJ1-1; no reliable D call. V was clipped by 1 base and J by 4 bases, with 13 bases between them. CDR3 length: 15 residues. Germline-derived CDR1 and CDR2 are SEHNR and FQNEAQ (reference sequence). The CDR3 nucleotides read TGTGCCAGCAGCTTAGTTGGGCAGTTTGGCACTGAAGCTTTCTTT. This translates into CASSLVGQFGTEAFF.

The chain uses TRBV30 and TRBJ1-2; 7 nucleotides align to TRBD1. V shed 4 bases and J 6 bases; nucleotides not matched to a gene: 5. Germline V lookup: CDR1 GTSNPN, CDR2 SVGIG (reference sequence). The CDR3 is 12 residues long. The CDR3: CAWTLGGHGYTF. In DNA form, the CDR3 reads TGTGCCTGGACTCTAGGGGGCCATGGCTACACCTTC.

J is TRBJ1-2 and V is TRBV14; D is uncertain. Germline V gives CDR1 SGHDN, CDR2 FVKESK. CDR3 length: 14 residues. Trimming shortened V by 0 bases and J by 4 bases, and 9 bases separated the two germline ends. This CDR3 is CASSQELVGYGYTF. The CDR3 DNA reads TGTGCCAGCAGCCAAGAGCTGGTGGGCTATGGCTACACCTTC.

This sequence joins TRBV5-5 and TRBJ2-2, with D hard to call. V lost 0 bases to trimming and J lost 0 bases, with 9 bases between them. The CDR3 is 16 amino acids. The germline V gene encodes CDR1 SGHKS and CDR2 YYEKEE (reference sequence). The CDR3 DNA is TGTGCCAGCAGCTTGGAGGGCCGCCCGAACACCGGGGAGCTGTTTTTT. It translates to CASSLEGRPNTGELFF.

The chain uses TRBV9 and TRBJ2-2; D uncertain. V was clipped by 2 bases and J by 3 bases, with 11 bases between them. The CDR3 consists of 15 residues. Per the germline V gene, CDR1 is SGDLS and CDR2 is YYNGEE. The CDR3 is CASSVRHSDTGELFF. Here the CDR3 DNA reads TGTGCCAGCAGCGTCCGACACAGTGACACCGGGGAGCTGTTTTTT.

This clone has a single count. This chain links TRBV19 with TRBJ1-1; D is unclear. With 3 bases removed from V and 2 bases from J, the gap between germline ends came to 7 bases. Germline values: CDR1 LNHDA, CDR2 SQIVND (reference sequence). CDR3 length: 13 amino acids. In nucleotides, the CDR3 is TGTGCCAGTAGTATTCTCGGAAACACTGAAGCTTTCTTT. Residues: CASSILGNTEAFF.

This rearrangement joins TRBV5-6 to TRBJ1-1, with D possibly TRBD1 on 6 matching bases. This CDR3 spans 16 amino acids. V gave up 2 bases and J gave up 5 bases, with 19 bases separating them. Germline V lookup: CDR1 SGHDT, CDR2 YYEEEE. The CDR3 DNA reads as TGTGCCAGCAGCTTATTAACAGGGTTGCAAGGGACTGAAGCTTTCTTT. It yields the protein CASSLLTGLQGTEAFF.

This chain links TRBV3-1 (or the pseudogene TRBV3-2) with TRBJ2-6, with D perhaps assigned TRBD1 or TRBD2 (5 bases each). CDR3 length equals 16 residues. V was cut by 0 bases and J by 2 bases, with 8 bases left in between. Germline lookup yields CDR1 LGHDT and CDR2 YNNKEL (reference sequence). CDR3 in amino acids: CASSQETGPGANVLTF. The CDR3 DNA reads TGTGCCAGCAGCCAAGAAACGGGGCCTGGGGCCAACGTCCTGACTTTC.

The chain carries TRBV19 and TRBJ1-5, with D possibly matching TRBD1 (6 bases). V lost 4 bases, J lost 1 base, and 8 bases lay in between. The CDR3 sequence is 14 residues long. Germline values: CDR1 LNHDA, CDR2 SQIVND (reference sequence). The CDR3 DNA sequence: TGTGCCAGTAGTACTCAGGGGAGCAATCAGCCCCAGCATTTT. Amino acid sequence: CASSTQGSNQPQHF. Filled out from reference TRBV19 and TRBJ1-5, the complete variable domain reads DGGITQSPKYLFRKEGQNVTLSCEQNLNHDAMYWYRQDPGQGLRLIYYSQIVNDFQKGDIAEGYSVSREKKESFPLTVTSAQKNPTAFYLCASSTQGSNQPQHFGDGTRLSIL.

The chain joins TRBV6-5 to TRBJ1-4; D perhaps matches TRBD1 (6 bases). The V and J ends lost 4 bases and 10 bases respectively, with 16 bases between them. CDR3 length: 14 residues. CDR1 MNHEY and CDR2 SVGAGI come from the germline V gene. This CDR3 reads CASSFLTGFRKLFF. CDR3 coding DNA: TGTGCCAGCAGTTTTTTAACAGGGTTTAGAAAACTGTTTTTT.

This rearrangement joins TRBV16 to TRBJ1-4; D call uncertain. Trimming stripped 4 bases from V and 6 bases from J, with 15 bases between. The germline V gene has CDR1 KGHSY and CDR2 FQNENV. CDR3 length: 15 amino acids. CDR3 sequence reads: CASSRDGRSDEKLFF. For the CDR3, the DNA is TGTGCCAGCAGCCGCGATGGGCGTAGTGATGAAAAACTGTTTTTT.

The CDR3 sequence: CASSLESWAGGTEAFF. The CDR3 DNA follows: TGTGCCAGCAGCTTGGAAAGCTGGGCGGGAGGGACTGAAGCTTTCTTT. The chain links TRBV5-4 to TRBJ1-1, with D uncertain. The CDR3 covers 16 residues. Germline lookup yields CDR1 SGHNT and CDR2 YYREEE (reference sequence). V gave up 0 bases and J gave up 5 bases, with 17 bases separating them.

The rearrangement joins TRBV24-1 to TRBJ2-3; 7 bases are a match to TRBD2. Unmatched junction bases numbered 8, after V lost 3 bases and J lost 0 bases. CDR3 length: 17 residues. From germline, CDR1 is KGHDR and CDR2 SFDVKD. CDR3 nucleotide sequence: TGTGCCACCAGTGATCCAAGCGGGGAGACTAGCACAGATACGCAGTATTTT. Its protein is CATSDPSGETSTDTQYF.

This chain links TRBV5-1 with TRBJ2-7; 13 bases agree with TRBD2. The V gene end was trimmed by 1 base and the J gene end by 5 bases; junction bases not matched to a gene: 6. Germline V gives CDR1 SGHRS, CDR2 YFSETQ. The CDR3 sequence is 16 residues long. CDR3 protein: CASSLTGTSGADEQYF. The CDR3 DNA sequence: TGCGCCAGCAGCTTGACTGGGACTAGCGGGGCGGACGAGCAGTACTTC.